Below, 23 T cell receptor beta chains from the same sample are listed, as sequenced in a study of shared clonotypes between healthy human individuals. Only in-frame clones appear in the TCRdb table, and some are missing; sequencing was by immunoSEQ multiplex PCR. The table includes 2 million to 2.5 million clones, roughly 95% detected once. The sample comprised naive CD4+ T cells sorted from blood. Subset of the sample: CD45RA+ positively selected. These receptors were collected from a man in his late teens or twenties in good health.

This chain joins TRBV5-4 and TRBJ1-3, with 11 bases matching TRBD1. The ends lost 4 bases at V and 4 bases at J; junction bases unmatched: 16. This CDR3 contains 19 residues. CDR1 and CDR2 (germline): SGHNT, YYREEE (reference sequence). CDR3 loop: CASSGTGTGGGTGGNTIYF. The DNA of the CDR3 is TGTGCCAGCAGCGGAACCGGGACAGGGGGAGGTACGGGAGGAAACACCATATATTTT. The whole variable domain, remainder taken from reference TRBV5-4 and TRBJ1-3, is ETGVTQSPTHLIKTRGQQVTLRCSSQSGHNTVSWYQQALGQGPQFIFQYYREEENGRGNFPPRFSGLQFPNYSSELNVNALELDDSALYLCASSGTGTGGGTGGNTIYFGEGSWLTVV.

V usage is TRBV9 and J usage is TRBJ1-1, with no clear D. The CDR3 is 16 amino acids. The ends were cut back, 4 bases at V and 5 bases at J, with 21 bases in the middle. Germline CDR1 is SGDLS and CDR2 is YYNGEE. The CDR3 sequence: CASSPPQHAAGTEAFF. DNA for the CDR3: TGTGCCAGCAGCCCTCCCCAGCATGCAGCGGGGACTGAAGCTTTCTTT.

In its sample, this clone was seen once. The chain employs TRBV23-1 and TRBJ1-1; D unresolved. TRBV23-1 belongs to the ORF category, with a function that is uncertain. This CDR3 is 15 amino acids long. Trimming stripped 3 bases from V and 1 base from J, with 12 bases between. The CDR3 DNA reads TGCGCCAGCAGTCATCCGGGATCGAAGAACACTGAAGCTTTCTTT. Its protein product is CASSHPGSKNTEAFF.

The chain links TRBV5-1 to TRBJ2-1; D remains unclear. Germline loops: CDR1 SGHRS, CDR2 YFSETQ. The CDR3 extends over 16 amino acids. Trimming removed 4 bases from V and 0 bases from J, with 14 bases in between. The DNA of the CDR3 is TGCGCCAGCAGCCTAACTCTCGCGGTCTCCTACAATGAGCAGTTCTTC. Its protein product is CASSLTLAVSYNEQFF.

The genes are TRBV6-1 and TRBJ1-2; D gene unclear. The V gene lost 5 bases and the J gene lost 4 bases, with 8 bases spanning the gap. Germline V gene lookup returns CDR1 MNHNS and CDR2 SASEGT. This CDR3 is built from 12 residues. This CDR3 is CASSPSPYGYTF. CDR3 nucleotide sequence: TGTGCCAGCAGTCCGTCCCCCTATGGCTACACCTTC.

The V gene is TRBV5-1, the J gene TRBJ1-4; TRBD1 agrees at 9 bases. Germline V lookup: CDR1 SGHRS, CDR2 YFSETQ. CDR3 length: 14 amino acids. V was pared by 5 bases and J by 8 bases, with 7 bases of the junction left unmatched. The DNA of the CDR3 is TGCGCCAGCAGTCCTTGGACAGGGGAGGAAAAACTGTTTTTT. Encoded protein: CASSPWTGEEKLFF.

The V call is TRBV6-1, the J call TRBJ1-1; D remains ambiguous. V dropped 0 bases and J dropped 3 bases, with 11 bases sitting between them. The germline V gene has CDR1 MNHNS and CDR2 SASEGT. This CDR3 is built from 15 residues. CDR3 sequence reads: CASSEAQLGYTEAFF. For the CDR3, the DNA is TGTGCCAGCAGTGAAGCGCAACTGGGGTACACTGAAGCTTTCTTT.

The V and J genes are TRBV2 and TRBJ1-3; D might be TRBD1 (6 bases). Germline CDR1 SNHLY, CDR2 FYNNEI. Trimming cost V 5 bases and J 0 bases, with 11 bases left between them. The CDR3 sequence is 15 residues long. CDR3 nucleotides: TGTGCCAGCAGTCCCGGGACATCCTCTGGAAACACCATATATTTT. Translation gives CASSPGTSSGNTIYF.

The chain links TRBV7-2 to TRBJ2-5; D gene ambiguous. Between the trimmed V and J ends, which lost 0 bases and 2 bases, there was a span of 10 bases. CDR1 is SGHTA, CDR2 FQGNSA, per germline. CDR3 length: 15 residues. CDR3 in amino acids: CASSLAGIQQETQYF. In nucleotides, the CDR3 is TGTGCCAGCAGCTTAGCTGGGATACAGCAAGAGACCCAGTACTTC.

This chain connects TRBV6-6 to TRBJ2-3; D gene ambiguous. The CDR3 contains 11 residues. V dropped 7 bases and J dropped 4 bases, with 6 bases sitting between them. Germline V gene lookup returns CDR1 MNHNY and CDR2 SVGAGI (reference sequence). The DNA of the CDR3 is TGTGCCAGCAAGGTGGCAGATACGCAGTATTTT. Protein sequence: CASKVADTQYF.

This chain joins TRBV6-1 and TRBJ1-1; no reliable D call. Trimming removed 10 bases at V and 1 base at J, with 16 bases between. Germline CDR1 is MNHNS and CDR2 is SASEGT. The CDR3 is 14 amino acids. The CDR3 reads CATRPKYQNTEAFF. CDR3 DNA sequence: TGTGCCACCCGACCGAAGTATCAGAACACTGAAGCTTTCTTT.

Notes on this clone: The same CDR3 also results from other DNA sequences found in this sample. V is TRBV15 and J is TRBJ2-7; D gene unclear. The CDR3 runs to 13 residues. CDR1 and CDR2 from the germline V gene are LNHNV and YYDKDF (reference sequence). Trimming removed 0 bases from V and 4 bases from J, with 7 bases in between. This CDR3 reads CATSRDLGYEQYF. CDR3 nucleotides: TGTGCCACCAGCAGAGATCTGGGATACGAGCAGTACTTC.

This chain connects TRBV6-6 to TRBJ1-1, with 8 bases fitting TRBD1. There are 14 residues in the CDR3. J lost 11 bases, V lost 5 bases, and 13 bases had no gene match. Germline lookup yields CDR1 MNHNY and CDR2 SVGAGI (reference sequence). The CDR3 reads CASSPYSGGGGAFF. CDR3 in DNA: TGTGCCAGCAGTCCCTACTCAGGGGGCGGAGGGGCTTTCTTT.

This sequence joins TRBV10-3 and TRBJ1-5; D might be TRBD1 (6 bases). CDR1 is ENHRY, CDR2 SYGVKD, per germline. The V end lost 0 bases, the J end lost 14 bases, and 11 bases lay between the germline ends. This CDR3 contains 12 residues. The CDR3 loop is CAISESGGAKHF. CDR3 sequence (DNA): TGTGCCATCAGTGAGTCCGGGGGGGCTAAGCATTTT.

The chain is built from TRBV9 and TRBJ1-3; 8 nucleotides align to TRBD1. The CDR3 length is 14 residues. Germline CDR1 is SGDLS and CDR2 is YYNGEE. V was clipped by 4 bases and J by 4 bases; unmatched bases: 4. CDR3 amino acids: CASSTGQGGNTIYF. The CDR3 DNA reads as TGTGCCAGCAGCACCGGACAGGGAGGAAACACCATATATTTT.

In this sample, this clone turned up once. The rearrangement links TRBV9 to TRBJ2-1; D call uncertain. The CDR3 is made up of 11 amino acids. Germline loops: CDR1 SGDLS, CDR2 YYNGEE. Trimming shortened V by 3 bases and J by 10 bases, and 8 bases separated the two germline ends. The DNA for the CDR3 is TGTGCCAGCAGCGCCCACACAGAGCAGTTCTTC. Encoded protein: CASSAHTEQFF.

Note on this clone: The sample has other DNA sequences that encode this CDR3 too. The chain joins TRBV5-1 to TRBJ1-1; D gene ambiguous. Per germline, CDR1 SGHRS and CDR2 YFSETQ. The ends were cut back, 1 base at V and 2 bases at J, with 9 bases in the middle. The CDR3 runs to 14 residues. The CDR3 DNA follows: TGCGCCAGCAGCTTGACTGGTCAAAACACTGAAGCTTTCTTT. It translates to CASSLTGQNTEAFF.

V gene TRBV4-3 combines with J gene TRBJ2-2; 11 bases align to TRBD2. The CDR3 has 18 amino acids. Per the germline V gene, CDR1 is LGHNA and CDR2 is YSLEER. V lost 0 bases and J lost 0; bases outside the gene matches: 3. In nucleotides, the CDR3 is TGCGCCAGCAGCCAAGATGATAGCGGGAGGGCGAACACCGGGGAGCTGTTTTTT. This encodes CASSQDDSGRANTGELFF.

J is TRBJ2-3 and V is TRBV5-4; D might be TRBD1 or TRBD2, each matching 5 bases. The CDR3 extends over 16 amino acids. Per the germline V gene, CDR1 is SGHNT and CDR2 is YYREEE (reference sequence). V lost 2 bases and J lost 6, with 19 bases in between. In DNA form, the CDR3 reads TGTGCCAGCAGCTTACCCGAGGGACGACGAGAGGATACGCAGTATTTT. It is translated as CASSLPEGRREDTQYF. The full variable domain, its missing parts supplied by reference TRBV5-4 and TRBJ2-3, is ETGVTQSPTHLIKTRGQQVTLRCSSQSGHNTVSWYQQALGQGPQFIFQYYREEENGRGNFPPRFSGLQFPNYSSELNVNALELDDSALYLCASSLPEGRREDTQYFGPGTRLTVL.

This chain uses TRBV28 with TRBJ1-2, with 9 nucleotides matching TRBD1. Germline trimming cut 5 bases from V and 2 bases from J; bases unmatched to any gene: 6. The CDR3 is 15 residues long. The V gene's germline CDR1 is MDHEN and CDR2 SYDVKM. CDR3 sequence (DNA): TGTGCCAGCAGTGTGGGGACAGGGAAAAACTATGGCTACACCTTC. Amino acid sequence: CASSVGTGKNYGYTF.

The chain joins TRBV7-2 to TRBJ2-7; maybe TRBD2 (6 bases). The CDR3 contains 17 residues. Germline-derived CDR1 and CDR2 are SGHTA and FQGNSA. The ends were cut back, 3 bases at V and 2 bases at J, with 20 bases in the middle. CDR3 DNA sequence: TGTGCCAGCAGCTTTCCCTTAGGTAGCGGAGCCGCCTACGAGCAGTACTTC. Its protein is CASSFPLGSGAAYEQYF.

The rearrangement links TRBV18 to TRBJ1-4, with D perhaps matching TRBD1 (6 bases). The CDR3 is 18 amino acids. Per germline, CDR1 KGHSH and CDR2 LQKENI. V lost 4 bases to trimming and J lost 7 bases, with 25 bases between them. The CDR3 region has the DNA TGTGCCAGCTCACACAACACAGGGTTGAACAGCAAGGGTGAAAAACTGTTTTTT. Its protein product is CASSHNTGLNSKGEKLFF.

This clone came up a few times. Different DNA sequences within this sample yield the same CDR3. The chain combines TRBV6-5 with TRBJ2-2, with D possibly matching TRBD2 (5 bases). The germline gives CDR1 MNHEY, CDR2 SVGAGI. The CDR3 sequence is 12 residues long. Trimming removed 7 bases from V and 5 bases from J, with 8 bases in between. DNA for the CDR3: TGTGCCAGCACCCCGGGAACCGGGGAGCTGTTTTTT. It codes for CASTPGTGELFF.